This T cell receptor (beta chain) was identified during a study of regulatory T cells in long-lasting Graves disease. Findings of the study overall: Public clonotype sharing was higher in persistent than newly diagnosed patients.

As to time point: persistent/refractory GD, antithyroid drugs over 5 years with positive TRAb. The TCR library was prepared using RNA isolated from PBMCs. EDTA tubes held approximately 9 milliliters of peripheral blood from each patient. The germline CDR1 and CDR2 sequences are LGHNA and YSLEER. Trimming left V 1 base short and J 11 bases short, with 11 bases between. The CDR3 is made up of 12 amino acids. Library construction for TCR beta used iRepertoire HTBI primers and Arm-PCR of CDR3 regions. Source study methods: Samples jointly harbored 62 TRBV and about 14 TRBJ segments. Each CDR3 protein gets one entry after TCRdb re-called the multiplex PCR reads with MiXCR. The authors' filters were not applied to this entry. Among more than 300,000 distinct CDR3 sequences listed, about 20% were seen once. In regard to this clonotype: The target antigen is unknown.

Specimen: peripheral blood mononuclear cells (PBMCs), collected when the disease was refractory, from a patient treated with antithyroid drugs. The receptor was isolated from a female donor with Graves disease. The chain recombines TRBV4-3 with TRBJ1-1, with D unresolved. CDR3 protein: CASSQGSLEAFF. CDR3 DNA: TGCGCCAGCAGCCAAGGGAGCCTGGAGGCTTTCTTT.